Here is one T cell receptor beta chain with its context. Repertoires were generated with immunoSEQ multiplex PCR, while TCRdb's copy carries only in-frame clones and drops some. The table lists some 340,000 clones, 83% of them singletons, with roughly 3% in the top ten. The sample belongs to a study of blood T cell repertoires in COVID-19. This CDR3 is built from 15 residues. Unmatched junction bases numbered 2, after V lost 0 bases and J lost 0 bases. Germline V gene data show CDR1 as MNHEY and CDR2 as SVGAGI. The chain couples TRBV6-5 to TRBJ2-7, with 7 positions matching TRBD1. This clonotype was sampled from a young man with active or convalescent COVID-19. The sample comprised peripheral blood. CDR3: CASSYSGTVSYEQYF. The DNA of the CDR3 is TGTGCCAGCAGTTACTCGGGGACAGTCTCCTACGAGCAGTACTTC.